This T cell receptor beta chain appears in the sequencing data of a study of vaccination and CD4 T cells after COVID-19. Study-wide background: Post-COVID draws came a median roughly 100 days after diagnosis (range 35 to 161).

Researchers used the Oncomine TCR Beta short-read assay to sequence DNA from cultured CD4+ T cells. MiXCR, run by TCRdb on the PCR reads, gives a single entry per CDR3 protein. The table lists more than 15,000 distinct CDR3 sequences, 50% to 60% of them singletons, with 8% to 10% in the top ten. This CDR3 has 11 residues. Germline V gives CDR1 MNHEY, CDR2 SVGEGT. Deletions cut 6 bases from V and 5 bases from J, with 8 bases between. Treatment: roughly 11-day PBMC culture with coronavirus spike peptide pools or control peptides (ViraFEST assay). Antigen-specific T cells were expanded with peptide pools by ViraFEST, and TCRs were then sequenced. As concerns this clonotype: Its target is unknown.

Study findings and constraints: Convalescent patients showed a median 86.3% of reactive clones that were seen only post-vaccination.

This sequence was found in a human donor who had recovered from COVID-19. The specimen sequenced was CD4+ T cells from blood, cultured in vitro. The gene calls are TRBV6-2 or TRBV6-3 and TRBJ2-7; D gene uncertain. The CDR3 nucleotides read TGTGCCAGCAGCTGGACCCACGAGCAGTACTTC. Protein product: CASSWTHEQYF.